This is a list of T cell receptor beta chains from one sample in a study of T cell responses to AZD1222 COVID-19 vaccine. Data came from immunoSEQ multiplex PCR; TCRdb stores just in-frame clones and leaves some out. The top ten hold 2.5% to 4% of the sample, which has about 130,000 clones, around 92% seen once. The sequences come from peripheral blood, collected 28 days after the second AZD1222 dose. Receptors were obtained from an adult who received the AZD1222 COVID-19 vaccine. Both conserved end residues are part of each CDR3. D genes are given only for firm matches. The listing skips clone size in some rows; elsewhere it reads once, few, many or a size class.

v_gene,j_gene,abundance,d_gene,CDR3aa,CDR3nt
TRBV27,TRBJ2-5,.,.,CASSLRQGKGDQYF,TGTGCCAGCAGCTTGAGGCAGGGGAAGGGGGACCAGTACTTC
TRBV5-1,TRBJ2-7,.,TRBD2,CASSLGLAGRAGYEQYF,TGCGCCAGCAGCCTGGGACTAGCGGGAAGGGCTGGATACGAGCAGTACTTC
TRBV6-5,TRBJ2-7,.,TRBD2,CASRLAGEQYF,TGTGCCAGCAGGCTAGCGGGCGAGCAGTACTTC
TRBV19,TRBJ1-2,.,.,CASSIYLDGSRGYTF,TGTGCCAGTAGTATATATTTGGACGGATCAAGGGGCTACACCTTC
TRBV11-2,TRBJ2-1,.,TRBD2,CASSLRTSANNEQFF,TGTGCCAGCAGCCTAAGGACTAGCGCGAACAATGAGCAGTTCTTC
TRBV2,TRBJ1-1,once,.,CASEGGRTMNTEAFF,TGTGCCAGCGAGGGGGGGCGGACTATGAACACTGAAGCTTTCTTT
TRBV6-1,TRBJ1-2,.,.,CASSESLLSGYTF,TGTGCCAGCAGTGAAAGTCTCTTGAGCGGCTACACCTTC
TRBV30,TRBJ2-1,.,.,CAWSRRLGRTANEQFF,TGTGCCTGGAGTCGGCGGCTGGGCCGCACCGCGAATGAGCAGTTCTTC
TRBV18,TRBJ2-2,.,TRBD2,CASSPGRLAENTGELFF,TGTGCCAGCTCACCAGGGAGACTAGCGGAGAACACCGGGGAGCTGTTTTTT
TRBV18,TRBJ2-3,.,TRBD1,CASSLGTDRTDTQYF,TGTGCCAGCTCACTAGGGACAGACCGCACAGATACGCAGTATTTT
TRBV7-8,TRBJ2-3,.,.,CASSRAAFTQYF,TGTGCCAGCAGCCGAGCGGCTTTTACGCAGTATTTT
TRBV28,TRBJ1-5,once,TRBD1,CASSLRTGDNQPQHF,TGTGCCAGCAGTTTACGGACAGGGGACAATCAGCCCCAGCATTTT
TRBV5-1,TRBJ1-6,.,TRBD1,CASSLDRGKSPLHF,TGCGCCAGCAGCTTGGACAGGGGCAAGTCACCCCTCCACTTT
TRBV5-4,TRBJ2-3,.,TRBD2,CASSLGGGLRDTDTQYF,TGTGCCAGCAGCTTGGGGGGGGGACTTCGAGACACAGATACGCAGTATTTT
TRBV28,TRBJ2-3,.,.,CASSSPVPGGLTDTQYF,TGTGCCAGCAGTTCGCCCGTCCCGGGCGGGTTGACAGATACGCAGTATTTT
TRBV28,TRBJ2-2,.,.,CASRGTSNTGELFF,TGTGCCAGCAGGGGGACATCGAACACCGGGGAGCTGTTTTTT
TRBV28,TRBJ1-4,.,TRBD1,CASGQGRNEKLFF,TGTGCCAGCGGACAGGGGCGTAATGAAAAACTGTTTTTT
TRBV5-4,TRBJ2-1,.,TRBD1,CACTRTGDTCNEQFF,TGTGCCTGTACCCGAACAGGGGACACCTGCAATGAGCAGTTCTTC
TRBV7-9,TRBJ1-3,.,.,CASSPSGSGNTIYF,TGTGCCAGCAGCCCTAGCGGCTCTGGAAACACCATATATTTT
TRBV7-2,TRBJ1-5,few,TRBD1,CASSSGQTYSQPQHF,TGTGCCAGCAGCTCGGGACAGACGTATAGTCAGCCCCAGCATTTT
TRBV15,TRBJ2-1,.,TRBD1,CATSGARGPFYEQFF,TGTGCCACCAGTGGTGCCAGGGGGCCCTTCTATGAGCAGTTCTTC
TRBV10-3,TRBJ1-1,.,.,CATSRPNTEAFF,TGTGCCACCTCCCGGCCGAACACTGAAGCTTTCTTT
TRBV7-9,TRBJ1-6,once,.,CAQTLGDNSPLHF,TGTGCCCAAACCTTGGGGGATAATTCACCCCTCCACTTT
TRBV14,TRBJ2-7,once,TRBD1,CASSQTGTGVYEQYF,TGTGCCAGCAGCCAGACCGGGACAGGGGTTTACGAGCAGTACTTC
TRBV7-2,TRBJ2-1,few,.,CASSLVGGNEQFF,TGTGCCAGCAGCTTAGTGGGCGGCAATGAGCAGTTCTTC
TRBV9,TRBJ1-2,once,TRBD1,CASSSPDRAYSGYTF,TGTGCCAGCAGCTCACCTGACAGGGCATATAGTGGCTACACCTTC
TRBV10-3,TRBJ1-2,.,.,CAISPTPAEGYTF,TGTGCCATCAGCCCTACGCCGGCGGAGGGCTACACCTTC